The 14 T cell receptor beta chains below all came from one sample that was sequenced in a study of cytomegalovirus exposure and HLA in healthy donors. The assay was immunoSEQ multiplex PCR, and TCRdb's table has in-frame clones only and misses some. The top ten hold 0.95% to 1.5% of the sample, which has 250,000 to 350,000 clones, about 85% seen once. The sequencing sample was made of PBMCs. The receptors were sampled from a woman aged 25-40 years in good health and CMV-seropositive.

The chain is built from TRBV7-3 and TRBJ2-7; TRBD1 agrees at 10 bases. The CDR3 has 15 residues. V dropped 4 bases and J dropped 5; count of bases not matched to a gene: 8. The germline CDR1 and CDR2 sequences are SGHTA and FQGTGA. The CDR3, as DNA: TGTGCCAGCAGCTGGGACAGGGGAGAGGACCACGAGCAGTACTTC. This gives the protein CASSWDRGEDHEQYF.

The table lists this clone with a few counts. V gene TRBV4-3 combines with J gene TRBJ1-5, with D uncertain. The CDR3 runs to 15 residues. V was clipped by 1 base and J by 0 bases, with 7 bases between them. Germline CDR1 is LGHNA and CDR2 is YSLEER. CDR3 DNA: TGCGCCAGCAGCCAAGTTCGGGCTAGCAATCAGCCCCAGCATTTT. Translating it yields CASSQVRASNQPQHF.

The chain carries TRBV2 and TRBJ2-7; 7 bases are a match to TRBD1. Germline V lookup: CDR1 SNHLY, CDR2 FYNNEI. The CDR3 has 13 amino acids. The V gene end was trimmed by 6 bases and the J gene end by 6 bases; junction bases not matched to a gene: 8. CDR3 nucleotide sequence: TGTGCCAGCAGGGGACAGTTGGGGGCCGAGCAGTACTTC. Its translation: CASRGQLGAEQYF. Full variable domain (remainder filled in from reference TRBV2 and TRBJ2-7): EPEVTQTPSHQVTQMGQEVILRCVPISNHLYFYWYRQILGQKVEFLVSFYNNEISEKSEIFDDQFSVERPDGSNFTLKIRSTKLEDSAMYFCASRGQLGAEQYFGPGTRLTVT.

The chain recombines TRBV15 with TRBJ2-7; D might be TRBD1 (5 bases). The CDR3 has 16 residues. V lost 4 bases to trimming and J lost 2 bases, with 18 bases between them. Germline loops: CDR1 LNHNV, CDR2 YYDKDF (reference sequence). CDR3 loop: CATSNPPQGWPYEQYF. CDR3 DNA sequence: TGTGCCACCAGCAACCCCCCGCAGGGATGGCCCTACGAGCAGTACTTC.

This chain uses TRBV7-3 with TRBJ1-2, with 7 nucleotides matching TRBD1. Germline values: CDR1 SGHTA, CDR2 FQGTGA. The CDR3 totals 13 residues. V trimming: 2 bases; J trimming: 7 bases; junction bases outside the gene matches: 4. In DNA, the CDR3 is TGTGCCAGCAGCTTACAAGACAGGGTTGGCTACACCTTC. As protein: CASSLQDRVGYTF.

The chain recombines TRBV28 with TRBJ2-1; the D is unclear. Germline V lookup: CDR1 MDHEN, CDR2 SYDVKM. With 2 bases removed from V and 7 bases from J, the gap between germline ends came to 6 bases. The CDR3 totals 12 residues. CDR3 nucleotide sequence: TGTGCCAGCAGTTTACCCCATAATGAGCAGTTCTTC. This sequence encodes CASSLPHNEQFF.

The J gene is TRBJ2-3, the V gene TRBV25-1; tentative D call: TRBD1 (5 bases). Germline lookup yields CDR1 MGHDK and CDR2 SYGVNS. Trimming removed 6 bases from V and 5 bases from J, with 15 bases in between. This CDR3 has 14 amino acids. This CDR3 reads CASSRQGAQDTQYF. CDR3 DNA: TGTGCCAGCAGCCGTCAAGGGGCCCAAGATACGCAGTATTTT.

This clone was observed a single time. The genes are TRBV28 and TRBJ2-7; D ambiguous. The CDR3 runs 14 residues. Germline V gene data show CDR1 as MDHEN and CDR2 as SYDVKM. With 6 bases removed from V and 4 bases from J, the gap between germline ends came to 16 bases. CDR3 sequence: CASRTNGVAYEQYF. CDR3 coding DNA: TGTGCCAGCAGAACTAACGGAGTTGCATACGAGCAGTACTTC.

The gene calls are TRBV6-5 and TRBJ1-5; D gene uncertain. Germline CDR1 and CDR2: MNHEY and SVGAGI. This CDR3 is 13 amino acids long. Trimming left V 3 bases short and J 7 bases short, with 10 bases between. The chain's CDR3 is CASSYTGQQPQHF. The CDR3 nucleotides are TGTGCCAGCAGTTATACCGGTCAGCAGCCCCAGCATTTT.

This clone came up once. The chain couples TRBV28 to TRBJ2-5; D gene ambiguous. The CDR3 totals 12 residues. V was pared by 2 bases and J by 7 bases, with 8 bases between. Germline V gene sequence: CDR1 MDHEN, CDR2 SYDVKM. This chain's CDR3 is CASSLLSGTQYF. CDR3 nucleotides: TGTGCCAGCAGTTTACTTTCCGGGACCCAGTACTTC.

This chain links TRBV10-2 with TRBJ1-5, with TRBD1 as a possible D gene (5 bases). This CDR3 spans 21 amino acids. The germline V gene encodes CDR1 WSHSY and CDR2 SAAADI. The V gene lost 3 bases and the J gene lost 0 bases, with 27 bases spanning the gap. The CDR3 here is CASSDWGVELGNLYSNQPQHF. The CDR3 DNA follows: TGCGCCAGCAGTGATTGGGGGGTGGAGTTGGGAAACCTTTATAGCAATCAGCCCCAGCATTTT.

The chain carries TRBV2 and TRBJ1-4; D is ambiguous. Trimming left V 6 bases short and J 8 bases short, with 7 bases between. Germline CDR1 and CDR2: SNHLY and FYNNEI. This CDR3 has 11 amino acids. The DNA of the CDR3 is TGTGCCAGCAGGGCAGGAGAAAAACTGTTTTTT. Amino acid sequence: CASRAGEKLFF.

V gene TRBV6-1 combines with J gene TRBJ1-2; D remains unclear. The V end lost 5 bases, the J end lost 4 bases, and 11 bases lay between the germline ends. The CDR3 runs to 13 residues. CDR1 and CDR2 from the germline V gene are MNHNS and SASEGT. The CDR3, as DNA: TGTGCCAGCAGTCGGGCGGGCACCTATGGCTACACCTTC. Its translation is CASSRAGTYGYTF.

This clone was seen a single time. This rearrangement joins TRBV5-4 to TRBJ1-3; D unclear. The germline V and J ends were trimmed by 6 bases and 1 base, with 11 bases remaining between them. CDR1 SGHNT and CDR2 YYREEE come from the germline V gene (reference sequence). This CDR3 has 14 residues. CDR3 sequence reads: CASTFGLSGNTIYF. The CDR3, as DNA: TGTGCCAGCACCTTCGGACTGTCTGGAAACACCATATATTTT. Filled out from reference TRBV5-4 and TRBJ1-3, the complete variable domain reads ETGVTQSPTHLIKTRGQQVTLRCSSQSGHNTVSWYQQALGQGPQFIFQYYREEENGRGNFPPRFSGLQFPNYSSELNVNALELDDSALYLCASTFGLSGNTIYFGEGSWLTVV.